This T cell receptor beta chain was sequenced in a study of a mutant IDH1 vaccine in newly diagnosed glioma. As concerns this clone: What it binds is not known.

V was clipped by 2 bases and J by 5 bases; unmatched bases: 5. CDR1 is KGHSH and CDR2 is LQKENI in the germline V gene. The CDR3 length is 15 residues. Data came from immunoSEQ multiplex PCR; TCRdb stores just in-frame clones and leaves some out. The sample has about 81,000 clones; 65% to 90% are singletons. Noted time point: week 23, last vaccination. The study gave 300 ug of mutant IDH1 20-mer peptide per vaccine dose, with topical imiquimod. The sample here was PBMCs, taken from a glioma patient whose treatment included an IDH1 peptide vaccine. The TCR originated in a man aged 30 to 39 with glioma. Some clones in this sample may be carry-over from other donors' samples. The V and J genes are TRBV18 and TRBJ2-2; 7 nucleotides agree with TRBD1. The CDR3 nucleotides read TGTGCCAGCTCACCAAGACAGGGTCCGACCGGGGAGCTGTTTTTT. Amino acid sequence: CASSPRQGPTGELFF.